The clone carrying this T cell receptor beta chain was observed many times. Genomic DNA, serving as template, underwent TCR beta VDJ and CDR3 profiling. Each CDR3 protein gets one entry after TCRdb re-called the reads with MiXCR. Of about 240,000 distinct CDR3 sequences in the sample, 40% to 50% were seen once. Trimming cost V 3 bases and J 3 bases; bases outside gene matches: 8. The germline gives CDR1 SGHDN, CDR2 FVKESK. CDR3 length: 16 amino acids. This entry comes from a study of CD8+CD57+ T cells in acquired aplastic anemia. CD8+CD57+ cell expansion, shown by flow cytometry, had occurred in the patients selected for sequencing.

Sequenced sample: sorted CD4+, CD8+, or CD8+CD57+ T cells (not recorded which) from PBMCs. The chain combines TRBV14 with TRBJ1-1, with TRBD1 matching 9 bases. This receptor was identified in a human donor with aplastic anemia. CDR3 sequence: CASSHPGQGKDTEAFF. The CDR3 DNA reads TGTGCCAGCAGCCATCCCGGACAGGGGAAGGACACTGAAGCTTTCTTT.